The entry below describes one TCR beta chain. Its specificity is unknown. The sample belongs to a study of blood T cells in healthy people across ages. Whole-study findings and limits: It was held that diversity estimates obtained from one million T cells represented underestimates. Across the age range, TCR beta diversity per million T cells fell in a roughly linear way.

For the second PCR, which ran for about 7 to 11 cycles, a sample-barcoded 5' primer and a J-beta primer mix were used. TCRdb re-called the 5' RACE reads with MiXCR, one entry per CDR3 protein. The sample includes approximately 700,000 distinct CDR3 sequences, roughly 32% seen only once; the top ten take 15%. V lost 3 bases and J lost 10, with 15 bases in between. This CDR3 is built from 14 residues. With each sample, at least 6 micrograms of total RNA were extracted. The chain uses TRBV12-3 or TRBV12-4 and TRBJ1-4; TRBD1 might be the D (5 bases). This receptor was taken from an elderly woman in good health. The source material was blood. The CDR3 coding sequence is TGTGCCAGCAGTTTCCGAGACCGCGGGGGAAAACTGTTTTTT. The encoded protein is CASSFRDRGGKLFF.